A single sample gave rise to the 3 T cell receptor beta chains below, sequenced in a study of regulatory T cells in long-lasting Graves disease. CDR3 regions were amplified by Arm-PCR using iRepertoire HTBI primers to build TCR beta libraries. TCRdb ran MiXCR on the multiplex PCR reads and lists one entry per CDR3 protein. The sample has a few hundred thousand distinct CDR3 sequences, 15% to 20% seen once. The time point is: newly diagnosed GD, antithyroid drugs for less than 3 months. PBMC RNA served as the TCR library source. The same sample was also studied in work on T cells in Graves' hyperthyroidism and ophthalmopathy.

Source: peripheral blood mononuclear cells (PBMCs), taken at new diagnosis, from a patient treated with antithyroid drugs. The origin of the receptors is a woman in her twenties or thirties with Graves disease.

This clonotype was observed a handful of times. The chain links TRBV19 to TRBJ1-2; D not certain. CDR1 is LNHDA, CDR2 SQIVND, per germline (reference sequence). Deletions cut 5 bases from V and 6 bases from J, with 13 bases between. The CDR3 runs to 13 residues. The CDR3: CASSYRAGDGYTF. In nucleotides, the CDR3 is TGTGCCAGTAGTTATCGGGCGGGAGATGGCTACACCTTC.

In this sample, this clonotype turned up many times. The CDR3: CASSVVDSGQPYGYTF. In DNA, the CDR3 is TGTGCCAGCAGCGTAGTGGACAGTGGCCAACCTTATGGCTACACCTTC. The chain couples TRBV9 to TRBJ1-2; possible D gene TRBD1, 6 bases. The CDR3 contains 16 residues. The ends were cut back, 0 bases at V and 5 bases at J, with 17 bases in the middle. Per the germline V gene, CDR1 is SGDLS and CDR2 is YYNGEE.

There are many counts of this clonotype. CDR3 amino acids: CASSQVTIHYQPQHF. The CDR3 nucleotides are TGCGCCAGCAGCCAAGTCACGATACATTATCAGCCCCAGCATTTT. The chain carries TRBV4-1 and TRBJ1-5; D remains unclear. The CDR3 is 15 residues long. The V and J ends lost 1 base and 5 bases respectively, with 12 bases between them. Germline V lookup: CDR1 MGHRA, CDR2 YSYEKL.